Following are 10 T cell receptor beta chains from one sample sequenced in a study of blood T cells in healthy people across ages. Using a J-beta primer mix together with a sample-barcoded 5' primer, a second PCR was run for roughly 7 to 11 cycles. TCRdb reprocessed the 5' RACE reads with MiXCR, giving one entry per CDR3 protein. The sample contains fewer than 1 million distinct CDR3 sequences, under 55% of which appear only once. The sequenced sample consisted of blood. The origin of the receptors is a man aged 55 to 70 in good health.

Here the CDR3 reads CASSPGDRVKYEQYF. The CDR3 nucleotides read TGTGCCAGCTCACCCGGGGACAGGGTTAAGTACGAGCAGTACTTC. The rearrangement uses TRBV18 and TRBJ2-7; 9 nucleotides match TRBD1. The CDR3 has 15 residues. V shed 3 bases, J shed 4 bases, and the junction held 7 bases outside the gene matches. CDR1 and CDR2 from the germline V gene are KGHSH and LQKENI.

This chain connects TRBV12-3 or TRBV12-4 to TRBJ1-5; tentatively, D is TRBD1 (5 bases). Trimming took 5 bases from V and 1 from J, leaving 9 bases between them. The CDR3 is 14 amino acids. CDR3 region: CASSRSGSNQPQHF. The CDR3 DNA reads as TGTGCCAGCAGTAGGTCAGGGAGCAATCAGCCCCAGCATTTT.

The chain combines TRBV4-1 with TRBJ1-2, with 8 nucleotides matching TRBD1. The CDR3 loop spans 17 amino acids. V trimming: 2 bases; J trimming: 4 bases; junction bases outside the gene matches: 12. Germline V CDR1 and CDR2: MGHRA, YSYEKL. CDR3 sequence: CASSQPPGTGVLYGYTF. CDR3 DNA: TGCGCCAGCAGCCAACCTCCCGGGACAGGCGTTCTCTATGGCTACACCTTC.

This clonotype was detected only a few times. V is TRBV11-2 and J is TRBJ2-1; D may be TRBD2 (5 bases). Between the trimmed V and J ends, which lost 1 base and 8 bases, there was a span of 9 bases. The CDR3 covers 13 residues. Germline values: CDR1 SGHAT, CDR2 FQNNGV. CDR3 DNA sequence: TGTGCCAGCAGCTTAGCAGCTAGCTATGAGCAGTTCTTC. Translated: CASSLAASYEQFF.

The chain recombines TRBV20-1 with TRBJ1-1; D gene ambiguous. The length of the CDR3 is 16 residues. The ends were cut back, 0 bases at V and 11 bases at J, with 25 bases in the middle. Germline lookup yields CDR1 DFQATT and CDR2 SNEGSKA (reference sequence). CDR3 bases: TGCAGTGCTAGAGACCCCCACATGGGTAGAAATGGGAAGGCTTTCTTT. It specifies CSARDPHMGRNGKAFF.

This clonotype was recorded many times. This rearrangement joins TRBV5-1 to TRBJ2-3; D is ambiguous. The germline V and J ends were trimmed by 4 bases and 0 bases, with 9 bases remaining between them. CDR1 and CDR2 from the germline V gene are SGHRS and YFSETQ. The CDR3 length is 14 residues. CDR3 in amino acids: CASSLRRSTDTQYF. Here the CDR3 DNA reads TGCGCCAGCAGCCTCCGACGGAGCACAGATACGCAGTATTTT.

The chain couples TRBV25-1 to TRBJ1-2; tentative D call: TRBD1 (5 bases). The CDR3 is 12 amino acids. Trimming stripped 4 bases from V and 7 bases from J, with 10 bases between. Germline V CDR1 and CDR2: MGHDK, SYGVNS. DNA for the CDR3: TGTGCCAGCAGTGTGGGGGGATCTGGCTACACCTTC. Residues: CASSVGGSGYTF.

The V and J genes are TRBV20-1 and TRBJ2-5; D is perhaps TRBD2 (6 bases). The V and J ends lost 0 bases and 5 bases respectively, with 16 bases between them. Germline V gives CDR1 DFQATT, CDR2 SNEGSKA (reference sequence). This CDR3 contains 15 residues. CDR3 sequence reads: CSARDQRANMETQYF. DNA for the CDR3: TGCAGTGCTAGAGATCAGCGGGCGAATATGGAGACCCAGTACTTC.

The rearrangement links TRBV20-1 to TRBJ2-3; a weak D match, TRBD2 (6 bases). Trimming left V 4 bases short and J 0 bases short, with 20 bases between. CDR3 length: 17 residues. Per germline, CDR1 DFQATT and CDR2 SNEGSKA (reference sequence). This CDR3 is CSANIPGRDFSTDTQYF. The CDR3 DNA reads as TGCAGTGCTAACATCCCGGGACGGGACTTTAGCACAGATACGCAGTATTTT.

The rearrangement links TRBV15 to TRBJ1-2; the match to TRBD1 covers 7 bases. There are 14 residues in the CDR3. Germline values: CDR1 LNHNV, CDR2 YYDKDF (reference sequence). V lost 1 base and J lost 6; bases outside the gene matches: 5. CDR3 in DNA: TGTGCCACCAGCAGAGGACAGGGTTTGGATGGCTACACCTTC. Protein: CATSRGQGLDGYTF.